The source of this T cell receptor (beta chain) is a study of cytomegalovirus exposure and HLA in healthy donors. Amplification used 60 Vbeta primers and 13 Jbeta primers. Sequencing used immunoSEQ multiplex PCR; TCRdb keeps in-frame clones, though not all of them. The data hold roughly 160,000 clones, with roughly 81% observed a single time. The germline CDR1 and CDR2 sequences are SGHAT and FQNNGV. Between the trimmed V and J ends, which lost 6 bases and 8 bases, there was a span of 16 bases. The CDR3 has 14 amino acids. The chain joins TRBV11-2 to TRBJ1-4; a weak D match, TRBD1 (5 bases). The sequencing sample was made of PBMCs. This TCR was sampled from a woman in her forties or fifties in good health and CMV-seronegative. The CDR3 DNA reads TGTGCCAGCAGGAAGGGGAGGGCAGGCGAAAAACTGTTTTTT. Its protein is CASRKGRAGEKLFF.